Listed below are T cell receptor beta chains from one sample, sequenced in a study of metastatic and nonmetastatic thyroid tumors. MiXCR reprocessed the PCR reads for TCRdb. The sample has around 16,000 clones, around a sixth seen once. The sequenced sample was blood. The receptors were gathered from a female donor with papillary thyroid cancer or a benign thyroid nodule (not recorded which). Some clones in this sample may be carry-over from other donors' samples. CDR3s include the opening cysteine and the closing phenylalanine or tryptophan. The D gene is left open where the match is weak. Expanded clones get a size class; other rows say once, few or many, or leave the size out.

d_call	v_call	clone_size	j_call	cdr3_nt	cdr3_aa
.	TRBV6-1	medium-sized	TRBJ1-1	TGTGCCAGCAGTTCCCGGCAACAGAACACTGAAGCTTTCTTT	CASSSRQQNTEAFF
.	TRBV6-6	few	TRBJ1-2	TGTGCCAGCAGTTACTCGGGCGATGCTAACTATGGCTACACCTTC	CASSYSGDANYGYTF
.	TRBV20-1	many	TRBJ1-1	TGCAGTGGGTGGACGGTGAACACTGAAGCTTTCTTT	CSGWTVNTEAFF
TRBD2	TRBV10-3	many	TRBJ2-1	TGTGCCACCCTCCTGTCTAGCGGGAGGTCCGATGAGCAGTTCTTC	CATLLSSGRSDEQFF
.	TRBV11-3	.	TRBJ2-2	TGTGCCAGCAGCTTGACCGGGGAGCTGTTTTTT	CASSLTGELFF
.	TRBV28	many	TRBJ2-3	TGTGCCAGCAGGACTTCGGTGAGGGATACGCAGTATTTT	CASRTSVRDTQYF
.	TRBV11-1	.	TRBJ1-2	TGTGCCAGCAGCATTCCGGGACACTACTCAAGGGACTATGGCTACACCTTC	CASSIPGHYSRDYGYTF
.	TRBV2	many	TRBJ1-2	TGTGCCAGCAGCCAAGAATACAGGGCTGGCTACACCTTC	CASSQEYRAGYTF
TRBD2	TRBV7-6	many	TRBJ2-2	TGTGCCAGCAGCAAGTTAGCGGGGCTAAGCGACACCGGGGAGCTGTTTTTT	CASSKLAGLSDTGELFF
.	TRBV12-3/TRBV12-4	medium-sized	TRBJ1-5	TGTGCCAGCAGTTTAGAGTGGGATCAGCCCCAGCATTTT	CASSLEWDQPQHF
TRBD1	TRBV30	.	TRBJ2-3	TGTGCCTGGAGCATCCGGGACAGGGGCACAGATACGCAGTATTTT	CAWSIRDRGTDTQYF
.	TRBV5-1	.	TRBJ1-6	TGCGCCAGCAGCCGTTCAGGGAATAATTCACCCCTCCACTTT	CASSRSGNNSPLHF
.	TRBV4-1	many	TRBJ1-1	TGCGCCAGCAGCCAAGAGTACGAGGTCACTGAAGCTTTCTTT	CASSQEYEVTEAFF
.	TRBV7-2	many	TRBJ2-1	TGTGCCGGCGGTATGGGGGTAAGGGGCAATGAGCAGTTCTTC	CAGGMGVRGNEQFF
.	TRBV6-1	.	TRBJ2-6	TGTGCCAGCTCGACAGGCAGGTGCGGGGACAACGTCCTGACTTTC	CASSTGRCGDNVLTF
.	TRBV7-7	many	TRBJ2-5	TGTGCCAGCAGCTTAGTCCGAGGCCAGGCAGAGACCCAGTACTTC	CASSLVRGQAETQYF
TRBD1	TRBV6-2/TRBV6-3	.	TRBJ2-3	TGTGCCAGCATCCTCGACAGGGACGGGACAGATACGCAATATTTT	CASILDRDGTDTQYF
TRBD2	TRBV12-3/TRBV12-4	medium-sized	TRBJ2-1	TGTGCCAGCAGTTTGATTAGCGGGAGAGCAGCGTTCTTC	CASSLISGRAAFF
TRBD1	TRBV12-3/TRBV12-4	many	TRBJ1-5	TGTGCCAGCAGTCCTACAGGGGTTGGGTTTCAGCCCCAGCATTTT	CASSPTGVGFQPQHF
.	TRBV5-4	many	TRBJ2-1	TGTGCCAGCAGCCCCCGGCCTAGACTTAATTACAATGAGCAGTTCTTC	CASSPRPRLNYNEQFF
TRBD1	TRBV20-1	medium-sized	TRBJ2-7	TGCAGTGCTAGGACCCTACAGGGGAACTACGAGCAGTACTTC	CSARTLQGNYEQYF
.	TRBV5-1	many	TRBJ2-5	TGCGCCAGCAGCTTGGGACTAGCAGGGGTCGGAGGAGAGACCCAGTACTTC	CASSLGLAGVGGETQYF